These 16 T cell receptor beta chains were sequenced from one sample in a study of shared clonotypes between healthy human individuals. In the naive CD8 group, cells lacked CD45RO and were positively selected for CCR7, so terminally differentiated effector memory CD45RA+ cells were left out. Profiling relied on immunoSEQ multiplex PCR, and the TCRdb table lists in-frame clones only, not all of them. In the table there are 2 million to 2.5 million clones, about 92% of which are singletons. The sequencing sample was made of naive CD8+ T cells from PBMCs. Receptors originate from a man younger than 35 in good health. Some clones in this sample may be carry-over from other donors' samples.

On this clone itself: The CDR3 carries no conserved terminal phenylalanine or tryptophan, so it likely arises from a read error. The limits of the CDR3 on the DNA are not certain, so only TCRdb's listed CDR3 is given. CDR3 protein: CASSTYSTDPNG. The V gene is TRBV19, the J gene TRBJ2-7. CDR1 and CDR2 from the germline V gene are LNHDA and SQIVND (reference sequence). The CDR3 contains 12 residues when both ends are counted.

V gene TRBV28 combines with J gene TRBJ1-2; 9 bases align to TRBD1. The CDR3 runs 17 residues. Looked up from germline, CDR1 is MDHEN and CDR2 is SYDVKM. V dropped 6 bases and J dropped 4; count of bases not matched to a gene: 15. Written as DNA, the CDR3 is TGTGCCAGCAGCGCTTCGACGGAACAGGGGGCGGCCTATGGCTACACCTTC. Protein product: CASSASTEQGAAYGYTF.

This clone was observed once. The chain recombines TRBV2 with TRBJ2-7; 8 nucleotides match TRBD2. With V trimmed by 6 bases and J by 0 bases, 13 bases remained unmatched. The CDR3 length is 17 residues. Per the germline V gene, CDR1 is SNHLY and CDR2 is FYNNEI. CDR3 sequence (DNA): TGTGCCAGCAGCCCAACCGTAAGGAGCGGGGGCTCCTACGAGCAGTACTTC. It is translated as CASSPTVRSGGSYEQYF.

The V call is TRBV9, the J call TRBJ2-7, with unresolved D. The CDR3 length is 12 residues. Deletions cut 0 bases from V and 5 bases from J, with 6 bases between. Germline values: CDR1 SGDLS, CDR2 YYNGEE. Here the CDR3 reads CASSVEGHEQYF. In nucleotides, the CDR3 is TGTGCCAGCAGCGTAGAGGGCCACGAGCAGTACTTC.

This chain connects TRBV7-3 to TRBJ2-3, with 10 bases that match TRBD2. Looked up from germline, CDR1 is SGHTA and CDR2 is FQGTGA. This CDR3 spans 18 amino acids. J lost 6 bases, V lost 2 bases, and 14 bases had no gene match. The DNA for the CDR3 is TGTGCCAGCAGCTTATCCCTAGCGGGAGTCTTTTTGGGCGATACGCAGTATTTT. Its translation is CASSLSLAGVFLGDTQYF.

The rearrangement joins TRBV7-2 to TRBJ2-5, with TRBD2 identical over 9 bases. This CDR3 has 15 amino acids. Germline CDR1 is SGHTA and CDR2 is FQGNSA. J was trimmed by 5 bases and V by 2 bases; bases with no gene match: 6. The chain's CDR3 is CASSLIRGRAETQYF. The CDR3 bases are TGTGCCAGCAGCTTAATCCGCGGGAGGGCGGAGACCCAGTACTTC.

The chain links TRBV27 to TRBJ2-7; 7 bases line up with TRBD1. V was clipped by 10 bases and J by 3 bases; unmatched bases: 9. This CDR3 is built from 13 residues. Germline lookup yields CDR1 MNHEY and CDR2 SMNVEV (reference sequence). The CDR3 coding sequence is TGTGCCACCGCGATACAGGGGAACTACGAGCAGTACTTC. Translated, it gives CATAIQGNYEQYF.

The J gene is TRBJ1-1, the V gene TRBV9, with unresolved D. CDR3 length: 15 residues. Per the germline V gene, CDR1 is SGDLS and CDR2 is YYNGEE. The V end lost 3 bases, the J end lost 5 bases, and 17 bases lay between the germline ends. For the CDR3, the DNA is TGTGCCAGCAGCGGGTTAAGCCGACGGGGAACTGAAGCTTTCTTT. The encoded protein is CASSGLSRRGTEAFF.

The chain couples TRBV2 to TRBJ2-5, with TRBD1 identical over 7 bases. CDR3 length: 14 residues. Germline V CDR1 and CDR2: SNHLY, FYNNEI. J was trimmed by 5 bases and V by 4 bases; bases with no gene match: 7. This CDR3 is CASSAGYRGETQYF. CDR3 coding DNA: TGTGCCAGCAGTGCGGGATACAGGGGTGAGACCCAGTACTTC.

The V call is TRBV6-5, the J call TRBJ2-5, with 9 bases lining up with TRBD1. Germline CDR1 MNHEY, CDR2 SVGAGI. V was clipped by 6 bases and J by 5 bases; unmatched bases: 13. The CDR3 length is 16 residues. The CDR3 bases are TGTGCCAGCAGGTACGGGGACAGGGACTTCTGGGAGACCCAGTACTTC. Its protein product is CASRYGDRDFWETQYF.

This clone was recorded once. This chain uses TRBV9 with TRBJ1-1, with a tentative D call TRBD1 (5 bases). The germline V gene has CDR1 SGDLS and CDR2 YYNGEE. Between the trimmed V and J ends, which lost 0 bases and 0 bases, there was a span of 9 bases. There are 15 residues in the CDR3. CDR3 region: CASSVGGTMNTEAFF. As DNA, the CDR3 is TGTGCCAGCAGCGTAGGTGGGACTATGAACACTGAAGCTTTCTTT.

As for this clone: The same CDR3 arises from other DNA sequences in this sample as well. CDR3 loop: CASSLGGAGELFF. The DNA for the CDR3 is TGTGCCAGCAGCTTAGGAGGGGCCGGGGAGCTGTTTTTT. The rearrangement uses TRBV7-6 and TRBJ2-2; tentatively, D is TRBD1 or TRBD2 (5 bases each). Germline CDR1 SGHVS, CDR2 FNYEAQ. The CDR3 contains 13 residues. The V end was cut by 1 base, the J end by 6 bases, with 6 bases between.

A word on this clone: Distinct nucleotide sequences in the sample also encode this CDR3. The V and J genes are TRBV5-1 and TRBJ2-3; D ambiguous. Trimming removed 0 bases at V and 0 bases at J, with 5 bases between. Germline-derived CDR1 and CDR2 are SGHRS and YFSETQ. The CDR3 sequence is 14 residues long. The CDR3 DNA reads TGCGCCAGCAGCTTGGGCGACAGCACAGATACGCAGTATTTT. This gives the protein CASSLGDSTDTQYF. Together with reference TRBV5-1 and TRBJ2-3, the CDR3 gives the full variable domain: KAGVTQTPRYLIKTRGQQVTLSCSPISGHRSVSWYQQTPGQGLQFLFEYFSETQRNKGNFPGRFSGRQFSNSRSEMNVSTLELGDSALYLCASSLGDSTDTQYFGPGTRLTVL.

CDR3 protein: CASTHTSGSEGYNEQFF. CDR3 bases: TGTGCCAGCACCCACACTAGCGGGAGTGAAGGGTACAATGAGCAGTTCTTC. The gene calls are TRBV9 and TRBJ2-1; 11 bases fit TRBD2. Germline V gene data show CDR1 as SGDLS and CDR2 as YYNGEE. The CDR3 is 17 amino acids. J lost 4 bases, V lost 6 bases, and 12 bases had no gene match.

The chain carries TRBV5-8 and TRBJ1-5; 7 bases fit TRBD1. The junction had 17 bases not matched to a gene; V was cut back by 2 bases and J by 0 bases. The germline V gene has CDR1 SGHTS and CDR2 YDEGEE. The CDR3 is 20 amino acids. CDR3 DNA sequence: TGTGCCAGCAGCTTCTTGACAACCTTGACAGGGATCTATAGCAATCAGCCCCAGCATTTT. Its protein is CASSFLTTLTGIYSNQPQHF.

This chain connects TRBV29-1 to TRBJ1-2; D possibly corresponds to TRBD1 (6 bases). Trimming shortened V by 8 bases and J by 6 bases, and 16 bases separated the two germline ends. CDR1 is SQVTM, CDR2 ANQGSEA, per germline. This CDR3 contains 12 residues. Here the CDR3 DNA reads TGCAGCACCCTGAGGGGGGAGGATGGCTACACCTTC. It is translated as CSTLRGEDGYTF.